The 23 T cell receptor beta chains reported below all come from one sample, sequenced in a study of T-cell reconstitution after alpha-beta-depleted transplantation in children. Preparation of the TCRbeta library was carried out with unique molecular identifiers. TCRdb reprocessed the PCR reads via MiXCR and lists one record per CDR3 protein. This table has about 610,000 distinct CDR3 sequences, more than 9% appearing once. The sequencing used PBMCs from the stem cell graft donor, collected from the stem cell graft. These receptors all stem from a human donor who donated a stem cell graft to a child with acute myeloid leukemia.

V and J are TRBV30 and TRBJ1-4; D gene uncertain. CDR1 GTSNPN and CDR2 SVGIG come from the germline V gene (reference sequence). There are 13 residues in the CDR3. Trimming stripped 5 bases from V and 7 bases from J, with 14 bases between. The CDR3 spells CAWEEGRSEKLFF. The CDR3 DNA sequence: TGTGCCTGGGAGGAGGGCAGGTCTGAAAAACTGTTTTTT.

The V call is TRBV2, the J call TRBJ2-3; perhaps TRBD1 as D (6 bases). The germline V and J ends were trimmed by 8 bases and 2 bases, with 11 bases remaining between them. Germline CDR1 and CDR2: SNHLY and FYNNEI. This CDR3 contains 13 residues. The CDR3 DNA sequence: TGTGCCAGCCTCAGGGGCTACACAGATACGCAGTATTTT. Translation: CASLRGYTDTQYF.

A few counts support this clonotype. V is TRBV7-2 and J is TRBJ2-4; D gene uncertain. V lost 1 base to trimming and J lost 0 bases, with 7 bases between them. The CDR3 has 15 amino acids. Germline CDR1 reads SGHTA; CDR2 reads FQGNSA. The CDR3 DNA reads TGTGCCAGCAGCTTAGGGCGAATAGCCAAAAACATTCAGTACTTC. Its protein product is CASSLGRIAKNIQYF.

This clonotype has only a few counts. The V gene is TRBV9, the J gene TRBJ1-6, with 8 bases aligning to TRBD1. CDR1 and CDR2 (germline): SGDLS, YYNGEE. Unmatched junction bases numbered 5, after V lost 0 bases and J lost 9 bases. CDR3 length equals 15 residues. The DNA for the CDR3 is TGTGCCAGCAGCGTAGCTCAGGGGGCTGGTTCACCCCTCCACTTT. Translated: CASSVAQGAGSPLHF.

The V and J genes are TRBV7-2 and TRBJ2-7, with 8 bases identical to TRBD2. The V segment lost 8 bases and the J segment 6 bases; nucleotides outside the gene matches: 12. Per the germline V gene, CDR1 is SGHTA and CDR2 is FQGNSA. The length of the CDR3 is 14 residues. In DNA form, the CDR3 reads TGTGCCAGCGGTTCGGCGGGAGGCCCGTTCGAGCAGTACTTC. Its protein product is CASGSAGGPFEQYF.

This sequence joins TRBV20-1 and TRBJ2-7; TRBD2 aligns across 13 bases. The V segment lost 6 bases and the J segment 0 bases; nucleotides outside the gene matches: 11. This CDR3 spans 17 amino acids. Germline V gene data show CDR1 as DFQATT and CDR2 as SNEGSKA (reference sequence). CDR3 sequence (DNA): TGCAGTGCCACGGGACTAGCGGGGCTCATATCCTCCTACGAGCAGTACTTC. This sequence encodes CSATGLAGLISSYEQYF.

This clonotype was picked up a small number of times. This sequence joins TRBV10-3 and TRBJ2-5; D remains unclear. V dropped 6 bases and J dropped 5 bases, with 10 bases sitting between them. Per germline, CDR1 ENHRY and CDR2 SYGVKD. The CDR3 has 12 amino acids. CDR3 sequence: CAIRGEGETQYF. CDR3 nucleotides: TGTGCCATCAGGGGTGAAGGGGAGACCCAGTACTTC.

This clonotype came up many times. The chain links TRBV6-2 or TRBV6-3 to TRBJ2-7, with 7 bases fitting TRBD1. Looked up from germline, CDR1 is MNHEY and CDR2 is SVGEGT. This CDR3 is built from 12 residues. Unmatched junction bases numbered 6, after V lost 6 bases and J lost 7 bases. CDR3 amino acids: CASRTGIREQYF. The CDR3, as DNA: TGTGCCAGCAGGACAGGGATCAGGGAGCAGTACTTC.

The table lists this clonotype with a few counts. This sequence joins TRBV7-8 and TRBJ2-7, with 10 bases identical to TRBD1. Trimming removed 2 bases from V and 4 bases from J; junction bases left unmatched: 8. The CDR3 spans 16 residues. Germline loops: CDR1 SGHVS, CDR2 FQNEAQ. This CDR3 reads CASSLLPGQGEYEQYF. CDR3 coding DNA: TGTGCCAGCAGCTTACTACCTGGACAGGGGGAATACGAGCAGTACTTC.

The genes are TRBV5-1 and TRBJ2-5; 9 bases align to TRBD1. Germline values: CDR1 SGHRS, CDR2 YFSETQ. The length of the CDR3 is 14 residues. The V gene end was trimmed by 3 bases and the J gene end by 5 bases; junction bases not matched to a gene: 5. The chain's CDR3 is CASSWTGEGETQYF. DNA for the CDR3: TGCGCCAGCAGCTGGACAGGGGAGGGCGAGACCCAGTACTTC.

The J gene is TRBJ2-1, the V gene TRBV28; a possible D gene is TRBD1 (6 bases). The germline CDR1 and CDR2 sequences are MDHEN and SYDVKM. V lost 7 bases to trimming and J lost 6 bases, with 19 bases between them. The CDR3 consists of 15 residues. CDR3 protein: CASKKMGALGNEQFF. DNA of the CDR3: TGTGCCAGCAAAAAGATGGGGGCGCTGGGCAATGAGCAGTTCTTC.

This chain joins TRBV11-1 and TRBJ1-1, with TRBD1 matching over 7 bases. J was trimmed by 3 bases and V by 5 bases; bases with no gene match: 6. Per germline, CDR1 SGHAT and CDR2 FQDESV (reference sequence). The CDR3 loop spans 14 amino acids. CDR3 sequence reads: CASSVLRGDTEAFF. The CDR3 DNA sequence: TGTGCCAGCAGCGTACTCAGGGGGGACACTGAAGCTTTCTTT.

This sequence joins TRBV7-2 and TRBJ2-3; D gene ambiguous. Germline V gene lookup returns CDR1 SGHTA and CDR2 FQGNSA. The length of the CDR3 is 15 residues. With 7 bases removed from V and 6 bases from J, the gap between germline ends came to 20 bases. CDR3 amino acids: CASTRAPRMGDTQYF. CDR3 DNA sequence: TGTGCCAGCACCAGAGCCCCCCGGATGGGGGATACGCAGTATTTT.

The J gene is TRBJ1-1, the V gene TRBV7-9, with TRBD1 matching over 7 bases. The V gene end was trimmed by 1 base and the J gene end by 6 bases; junction bases not matched to a gene: 14. The germline gives CDR1 SEHNR, CDR2 FQNEAQ (reference sequence). This CDR3 contains 17 residues. CDR3 DNA: TGTGCCAGCAGCTTAGTAGGACAGGCGGCCTTGACCCCTGAAGCTTTCTTT. Translation gives CASSLVGQAALTPEAFF.

This clonotype was detected many times. This rearrangement joins TRBV7-8 to TRBJ2-7; 7 bases map to TRBD2. This CDR3 spans 14 amino acids. Unmatched junction bases numbered 4, after V lost 5 bases and J lost 0 bases. The V gene's germline CDR1 is SGHVS and CDR2 FQNEAQ. The chain's CDR3 is CASSPRGDSYEQYF. CDR3 bases: TGTGCCAGCAGCCCTCGGGGGGACTCCTACGAGCAGTACTTC.

This clonotype came up many times. As DNA, the CDR3 is TGCAGCGTTGAAGGGCTAGCGGGAGCGAAGTCCGGGGAGCTGTTTTTT. Protein: CSVEGLAGAKSGELFF. The chain couples TRBV29-1 to TRBJ2-2; 10 nucleotides agree with TRBD2. The CDR3 is 16 amino acids. J lost 6 bases, V lost 1 base, and 8 bases had no gene match. Germline V gives CDR1 SQVTM, CDR2 ANQGSEA.

This clonotype showed up many times. V and J are TRBV12-3 or TRBV12-4 and TRBJ2-2; D possibly uses TRBD1 or TRBD2 (7 bases each). CDR3 length: 13 residues. V was cut by 6 bases and J by 7 bases, with 12 bases left in between. CDR3: CASSDREGGELFF. The DNA of the CDR3 is TGTGCCAGCAGCGACAGGGAGGGCGGGGAGCTGTTTTTT.

Here the CDR3 reads CASSYPLGLAGYEQYF. Here the CDR3 DNA reads TGTGCCAGCAGTTACCCCTTAGGACTAGCGGGGTACGAGCAGTACTTC. The chain has TRBV6-2 or TRBV6-3 and TRBJ2-7; 12 positions match TRBD2. Per the germline V gene, CDR1 is MNHEY and CDR2 is SVGEGT. This CDR3 contains 16 residues. V dropped 2 bases and J dropped 4; count of bases not matched to a gene: 6.

This clonotype appeared a few times. The gene calls are TRBV4-3 and TRBJ2-2, with 8 bases identical to TRBD2. The CDR3 extends over 18 amino acids. With 0 bases clipped from V and 2 bases from J, the junction kept 8 bases outside the gene matches. Per germline, CDR1 LGHNA and CDR2 YSLEER. The CDR3 DNA sequence: TGCGCCAGCAGCCAAGATGTGACGGGAGGGCCCAACACCGGGGAGCTGTTTTTT. Encoded protein: CASSQDVTGGPNTGELFF.

This clonotype has a count of ten or more. The CDR3 is CASSLVGDREAFF. In DNA form, the CDR3 reads TGTGCCAGCAGCTTAGTGGGGGACAGGGAAGCTTTCTTT. The chain combines TRBV7-6 with TRBJ1-1; 8 nucleotides match TRBD1. The J segment lost 8 bases and the V segment lost 1 base, leaving 3 bases of the junction unmatched. CDR1 is SGHVS, CDR2 FNYEAQ, per germline. This CDR3 is built from 13 residues.

The V gene is TRBV25-1, the J gene TRBJ1-5; D may be TRBD1 (6 bases). The ends were cut back, 1 base at V and 3 bases at J, with 10 bases in the middle. The CDR3 sequence is 15 residues long. Germline-derived CDR1 and CDR2 are MGHDK and SYGVNS. The CDR3 sequence: CASSESPGANQPQHF. DNA of the CDR3: TGTGCCAGCAGTGAATCGCCAGGGGCCAATCAGCCCCAGCATTTT.

V gene TRBV19 combines with J gene TRBJ2-1; TRBD2 matches 7 bases. The V gene end was trimmed by 3 bases and the J gene end by 8 bases; junction bases not matched to a gene: 4. From germline, CDR1 is LNHDA and CDR2 SQIVND (reference sequence). This CDR3 has 13 residues. As DNA, the CDR3 is TGTGCCAGTAGTATCGGGGGGACTGATGAGCAGTTCTTC. Translation: CASSIGGTDEQFF. Full variable domain (remainder filled in from reference TRBV19 and TRBJ2-1): DGGITQSPKYLFRKEGQNVTLSCEQNLNHDAMYWYRQDPGQGLRLIYYSQIVNDFQKGDIAEGYSVSREKKESFPLTVTSAQKNPTAFYLCASSIGGTDEQFFGPGTRLTVL.

The sample holds a few counts of this clonotype. The CDR3 loop reads CASSWQGNTYNEQFF. As DNA, the CDR3 is TGCGCCAGCAGCTGGCAAGGGAATACCTACAATGAGCAGTTCTTC. The chain has TRBV5-1 and TRBJ2-1; D remains ambiguous. The germline gives CDR1 SGHRS, CDR2 YFSETQ. The ends were cut back, 3 bases at V and 2 bases at J, with 12 bases in the middle. CDR3 size: 15 residues.